This T cell receptor beta chain is from a study of blood T cell repertoires in COVID-19. Looking at the study overall: Samples taken during acute and convalescent COVID-19 were collected in the United States, Italy and Spain. PBMCs, B-cell-depleted T cells, or T cells were the source of the cDNA or gDNA that made up the material.

This clone was observed once. The CDR3 sequence is 14 residues long. CDR1 SGHAT and CDR2 FQNNGV come from the germline V gene. J was trimmed by 0 bases and V by 6 bases; bases with no gene match: 5. Per the original data handling: Amplifying reference gene primers gave estimates of nucleated cell counts. Here immunoSEQ multiplex PCR was the method, and the copy in TCRdb shows in-frame clones only, minus some. Clonal size and the V and J genes are those of that table, whereas D and trimming came from the DNA. The sample consists of tens of thousands of clones, 87% of them appearing once. Specimen: peripheral blood. V is TRBV11-2 and J is TRBJ2-7, with TRBD2 matching over 7 bases. The sequence came from a human donor in a cohort sampled during active COVID-19. The CDR3 reads CASRRGGSSYEQYF. CDR3 coding DNA: TGTGCCAGCAGGCGCGGCGGGAGCTCCTACGAGCAGTACTTC. The full variable domain, rest sourced from reference TRBV11-2 and TRBJ2-7, is EAGVAQSPRYKIIEKRQSVAFWCNPISGHATLYWYQQILGQGPKLLIQFQNNGVVDDSQLPKDRFSAERLKGVDSTLKIQPAKLEDSAVYLCASRRGGSSYEQYFGPGTRLTVT.